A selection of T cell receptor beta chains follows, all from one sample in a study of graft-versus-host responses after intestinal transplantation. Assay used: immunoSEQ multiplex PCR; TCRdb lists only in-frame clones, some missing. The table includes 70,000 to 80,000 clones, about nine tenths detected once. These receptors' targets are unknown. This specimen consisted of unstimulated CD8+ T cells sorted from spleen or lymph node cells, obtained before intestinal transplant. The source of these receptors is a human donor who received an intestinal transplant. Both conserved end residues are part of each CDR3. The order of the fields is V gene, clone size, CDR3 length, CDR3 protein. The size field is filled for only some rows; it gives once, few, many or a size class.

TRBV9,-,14,CASNRGGFGEKLFF
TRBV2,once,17,CASSIPGQGAEFAEAFF
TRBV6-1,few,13,CASSWDLNYEQYF
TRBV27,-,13,CASSLGASQPQHF
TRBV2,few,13,CASSGTENYEQYF
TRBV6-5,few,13,CASSIRGSYEQYF
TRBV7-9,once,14,CASSHSASTDTQYF
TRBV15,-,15,CATSRERGANNEQFF
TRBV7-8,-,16,CASSSPSGAYNSPLHF
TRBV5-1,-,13,CASSLAQGGEQFF
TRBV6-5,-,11,CASSDGGGYTF
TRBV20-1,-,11,CSASPTDTQYF
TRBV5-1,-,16,CASSWGGGQKIYGYTF
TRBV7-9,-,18,CASNVIRPQGGMNQPQHF
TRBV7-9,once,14,CASSATGSGYGYTF
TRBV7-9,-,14,CASSSDRVDEKLFF
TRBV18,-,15,CASSPLRDIGSPLHF
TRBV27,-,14,CASSHGQYNQPQHF
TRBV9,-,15,CASSAGQGRTYEQYF
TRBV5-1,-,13,CASSPTGAYEQYF
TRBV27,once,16,CASSPGTSGVTDTQYF
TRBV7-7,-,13,CASSPQENTEAFF
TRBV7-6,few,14,CASSSGTGAGEQYF
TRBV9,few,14,CASSQQGPNEKLFF
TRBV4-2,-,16,CASSPITSSEQYGYTF
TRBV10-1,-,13,CASTRQRLYEQYF
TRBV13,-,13,CAGHRFEENGYTF
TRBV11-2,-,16,CASSLSRGGSYNEQFF
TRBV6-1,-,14,CASSIAGDYNEQFF
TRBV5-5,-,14,CASSLPQLEDTQYF
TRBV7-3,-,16,CASSSVAGGAEETQYF
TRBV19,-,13,CASSLTGGNEAFF
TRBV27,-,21,CASSSAGFVAGGGDRTDTQYF
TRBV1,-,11,CTTAGLGTQYF
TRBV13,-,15,CASSLRGAVEEKLFF
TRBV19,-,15,CASSMAWDNSYEQYF
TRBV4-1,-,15,CASSQGGGSGETQYF
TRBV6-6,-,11,CASDQGYGYTF
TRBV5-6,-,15,CASSLAGKVTGELFF
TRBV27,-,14,CASSWGDSYNEQFF
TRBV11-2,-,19,CASSQPGLTIYSGANVLTF
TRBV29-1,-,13,CSVRTGEGYEQYF
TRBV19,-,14,CASSTSDRSYGYTF
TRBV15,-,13,CATSRGQNYGYTF
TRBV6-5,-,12,CASRQGRETQYF
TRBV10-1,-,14,CASSDGQRGYEQYF
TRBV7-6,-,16,CASSLSRAPGANVLTF
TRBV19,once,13,CASSTGNNYGYTF
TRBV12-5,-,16,CASGLVREGLGNTIYF
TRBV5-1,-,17,CASSLGVWGAGRETQYF
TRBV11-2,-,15,CASSWGLGLGDEQFF
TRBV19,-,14,CASTPGGVSDEQYF
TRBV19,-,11,CASRWGREQFF
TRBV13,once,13,CASSPRSAGELFF
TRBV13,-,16,CASSVGQGFLDYGYTF
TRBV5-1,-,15,CASSGTVGHNNEQFF
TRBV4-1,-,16,CASSPPRVSNTGELFF
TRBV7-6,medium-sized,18,CASSLRDRERDNPDTQYF
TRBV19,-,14,CASSIGQGNTEAFF